This T cell receptor beta chain was sequenced during a study of radiotherapy plus CTLA-4 blockade in lung cancer. Profiling relied on immunoSEQ multiplex PCR, and the TCRdb table lists in-frame clones only, not all of them. The data hold about 51,000 clones, with 77% observed a single time. The CDR3 sequence is 12 residues long. V was trimmed by 6 bases and J by 3 bases, leaving 10 bases between them. Germline assignment: CDR1 SQVTM and CDR2 ANQGSEA. As for this clone: Its target is not known.

Study-wide results and caveats: In blood, early T cell clone dynamics reportedly predicted response best, together with interferon-beta.

This receptor was identified in a human donor with non-small cell lung cancer whose response to radiotherapy plus ipilimumab could not be evaluated. V gene TRBV29-1 combines with J gene TRBJ2-3, with D unresolved. Sequenced material: peripheral blood, taken from a patient treated with radiotherapy plus ipilimumab. As DNA, the CDR3 is TGCAGCGTAGACATTGGGACAGATACGCAGTATTTT. This translates into CSVDIGTDTQYF.